The entry that follows covers one TCR beta chain sequence. Its antigen is as yet unknown. CDR1 is SGHRS, CDR2 YFSETQ, per germline. CDR3 length: 15 residues. V lost 0 bases and J 0 bases, leaving 10 bases between the germline ends. These data come from a study of cytomegalovirus exposure and HLA in healthy donors. As for the study in general: A later analysis reported the same platform for the roughly 120 validation repertoires and the roughly 630 first-cohort repertoires.

Regarding the study as a whole: The listing of roughly 160 TCR beta chains classed them as cytomegalovirus-associated. Rare sequences made up most TCRs, while some public TCRs were found in many donors.

Sequencing used immunoSEQ multiplex PCR; TCRdb keeps in-frame clones, though not all of them. The table lists some 150,000 clones, roughly nine tenths of them singletons. The V gene is TRBV5-1, the J gene TRBJ2-7, with D perhaps matching TRBD2 (5 bases). Specimen: PBMCs. This clonotype was obtained from a woman younger than 35 in good health and CMV-seropositive. Here the CDR3 reads CASSLVEGASYEQYF. The DNA for the CDR3 is TGCGCCAGCAGCTTGGTAGAGGGCGCCTCCTACGAGCAGTACTTC.